The 30 T cell receptor beta chains below were found in one sample sequenced in a study of cytomegalovirus exposure and HLA in healthy donors. 13 Jbeta primers and 60 Vbeta primers were used for the PCR. TCRdb's copy holds only in-frame clones and misses some; the assay was immunoSEQ multiplex PCR. The table shows about 150,000 clones, with 8.5% to 10% occurring only once. Material for sequencing was PBMCs. These receptors all come from a man aged 45-65 years in good health and CMV-seronegative.

The chain carries TRBV7-9 and TRBJ2-5, with 8 bases lining up with TRBD1. The J segment lost 1 base and the V segment lost 0 bases, leaving 4 bases of the junction unmatched. The CDR3 spans 16 residues. The germline CDR1 and CDR2 sequences are SEHNR and FQNEAQ (reference sequence). The CDR3 DNA reads as TGTGCCAGCAGCTTAGCGCTTGGACAGGGCCAAGAGACCCAGTACTTC. It codes for CASSLALGQGQETQYF.

This clone was detected only a few times. V and J are TRBV7-3 and TRBJ1-6, with TRBD1 matching 8 bases. There are 14 residues in the CDR3. The V and J ends lost 4 bases and 10 bases, in that order; junction bases with no gene match: 6. Germline CDR1 is SGHTA and CDR2 is FQGTGA. The CDR3 loop is CASSSDRGGSPLHF. CDR3 in DNA: TGTGCCAGCAGCTCCGACAGGGGAGGGTCACCCCTCCACTTT. The full variable domain, in which reference TRBV7-3 and TRBJ1-6 provide the parts outside the CDR3, is GAGVSQTPSNKVTEKGKYVELRCDPISGHTALYWYRQSLGQGPEFLIYFQGTGAADDSGLPNDRFFAVRPEGSVSTLKIQRTERGDSAVYLCASSSDRGGSPLHFGNGTRLTVT.

This clone was observed a few times. The rearrangement links TRBV7-3 to TRBJ2-1; 14 nucleotides align to TRBD2. Germline lookup yields CDR1 SGHTA and CDR2 FQGTGA. The CDR3 covers 16 residues. The V and J ends lost 5 bases and 9 bases, in that order; junction bases with no gene match: 9. This chain's CDR3 is CASSLGLAGVEGEQFF. The DNA for the CDR3 is TGTGCCAGCAGCCTGGGACTAGCGGGGGTAGAGGGTGAGCAGTTCTTC.

V and J are TRBV30 and TRBJ1-1; weak D call: TRBD1 (5 bases). Per germline, CDR1 GTSNPN and CDR2 SVGIG (reference sequence). This CDR3 is built from 13 residues. V lost 0 bases and J lost 6, with 11 bases in between. The CDR3 DNA reads as TGTGCCTGGAGTGTCGGGGGATTTGCTGAAGCTTTCTTT. Its translation: CAWSVGGFAEAFF.

There are a few counts of this clone. The rearrangement uses TRBV18 and TRBJ1-2; TRBD1 is a possible D gene (5 bases). The CDR3 loop spans 15 amino acids. Germline loops: CDR1 KGHSH, CDR2 LQKENI. V was clipped by 6 bases and J by 4 bases, with 18 bases between them. The DNA for the CDR3 is TGTGCCAGCTCCCCCGAGGAGGGGAACCTCTATGGCTACACCTTC. Encoded protein: CASSPEEGNLYGYTF.

This clone was found a few times. The chain is built from TRBV7-2 and TRBJ2-5, with 7 bases fitting TRBD2. This CDR3 comprises 13 residues. The V segment lost 5 bases and the J segment 4 bases; nucleotides outside the gene matches: 4. Germline V lookup: CDR1 SGHTA, CDR2 FQGNSA. CDR3 sequence reads: CASSLGLVETQYF. CDR3 bases: TGTGCCAGCAGCCTTGGACTAGTAGAGACCCAGTACTTC.

This chain links TRBV28 with TRBJ2-7; D not certain. The germline gives CDR1 MDHEN, CDR2 SYDVKM. The CDR3 is 13 residues long. Trimming stripped 6 bases from V and 4 bases from J, with 13 bases between. DNA of the CDR3: TGTGCCAGCAGAGGCCCCGAGGCTTACGAGCAGTACTTC. It encodes CASRGPEAYEQYF.

This clone was found a few times. The chain uses TRBV11-3 and TRBJ2-1; 9 positions match TRBD2. Germline CDR1 reads SGHNT; CDR2 reads YENEEA. V lost 1 base and J lost 8; bases outside the gene matches: 3. CDR3 size: 14 residues. DNA for the CDR3: TGTGCCAGCAGCTTAGTGGCTAGCGGGGATGAGCAGTTCTTC. Translated, it gives CASSLVASGDEQFF. Together with reference TRBV11-3 and TRBJ2-1, the CDR3 gives the full variable domain: EAGVVQSPRYKIIEKKQPVAFWCNPISGHNTLYWYLQNLGQGPELLIRYENEEAVDDSQLPKDRFSAERLKGVDSTLKIQPAELGDSAVYLCASSLVASGDEQFFGPGTRLTVL.

Only a few counts were recorded for this clone. This chain links TRBV15 with TRBJ1-6; D is possibly TRBD1 (5 bases). The V gene's germline CDR1 is LNHNV and CDR2 YYDKDF (reference sequence). The CDR3 sequence is 15 residues long. Deletions cut 5 bases from V and 7 bases from J, with 15 bases between. The CDR3 sequence is CATSGGVLGNSPLHF. The CDR3 DNA sequence: TGTGCCACCAGCGGGGGGGTTCTGGGGAATTCACCCCTCCACTTT.

This clone was counted only a few times. This sequence joins TRBV6-1 and TRBJ1-1; possibly TRBD1 for D (6 bases). This CDR3 is built from 15 residues. Deletions cut 8 bases from V and 2 bases from J, with 18 bases between. Germline CDR1 and CDR2: MNHNS and SASEGT. The CDR3, as DNA: TGTGCCAGCGGTGGTGGACAGAATCGCAACACTGAAGCTTTCTTT. It is translated as CASGGGQNRNTEAFF.

This rearrangement joins TRBV6-5 to TRBJ1-2; tentative D call: TRBD1 (5 bases). V lost 0 bases and J lost 8, with 10 bases in between. CDR3 length equals 13 residues. From germline, CDR1 is MNHEY and CDR2 SVGAGI. As DNA, the CDR3 is TGTGCCAGCAGTTACTCGGGGGGGGGAGGCTACACCTTC. The encoded protein is CASSYSGGGGYTF.

This clone has just a few counts. The chain links TRBV6-5 to TRBJ1-4, with D possibly being TRBD1 (6 bases). The CDR3 runs 15 residues. Looked up from germline, CDR1 is MNHEY and CDR2 is SVGAGI. Trimming cost V 5 bases and J 4 bases, with 14 bases left between them. The CDR3, as DNA: TGTGCCAGCAGTCAGGGGTTTTCAGATAATGAAAAACTGTTTTTT. Its translation is CASSQGFSDNEKLFF.

This clone was found a few times. The genes are TRBV5-4 and TRBJ1-3; 8 positions match TRBD1. V lost 1 base and J lost 0; bases outside the gene matches: 3. Per germline, CDR1 SGHNT and CDR2 YYREEE (reference sequence). There are 16 residues in the CDR3. CDR3 DNA: TGTGCCAGCAGCTTGCTTGGGACAGGCTCTGGAAACACCATATATTTT. This gives the protein CASSLLGTGSGNTIYF.

This clone showed up just a few times. This sequence joins TRBV19 and TRBJ2-1, with D possibly TRBD2 on 5 matching bases. Germline-derived CDR1 and CDR2 are LNHDA and SQIVND (reference sequence). There are 13 residues in the CDR3. V shed 5 bases and J shed 5 bases, with 10 bases lying between them. CDR3 sequence (DNA): TGTGCCAGTAGTCAAACTAGAAACAATGAGCAGTTCTTC. Protein product: CASSQTRNNEQFF.

There are a few counts of this clone. The V call is TRBV7-9, the J call TRBJ2-7, with a weak D call TRBD2 (5 bases). V lost 1 base and J 2 bases, leaving 15 bases between the germline ends. CDR1 SEHNR and CDR2 FQNEAQ come from the germline V gene (reference sequence). The CDR3 is 16 residues long. CDR3 in DNA: TGTGCCAGCAGCTTAGAGGGTGTCGGGATCCCCTACGAGCAGTACTTC. Encoded protein: CASSLEGVGIPYEQYF.

The chain has TRBV29-1 and TRBJ1-3; no firm D call. The CDR3 sequence is 14 residues long. The germline V gene encodes CDR1 SQVTM and CDR2 ANQGSEA. Trimming took off 7 bases at V and 0 bases at J, with 13 bases between the two ends. CDR3 in amino acids: CSAAPFSSGNTIYF. CDR3 in DNA: TGCAGCGCCGCGCCGTTTAGCTCTGGAAACACCATATATTTT.

The chain combines TRBV2 with TRBJ2-5; perhaps TRBD1 as D (6 bases). Germline V gene sequence: CDR1 SNHLY, CDR2 FYNNEI. Trimming removed 0 bases at V and 4 bases at J, with 9 bases between. This CDR3 spans 14 amino acids. CDR3 DNA: TGTGCCAGCAGTGAAGCACAGGGTACAGAGACCCAGTACTTC. Its protein is CASSEAQGTETQYF. Drawing the rest from reference TRBV2 and TRBJ2-5, the complete variable domain is EPEVTQTPSHQVTQMGQEVILRCVPISNHLYFYWYRQILGQKVEFLVSFYNNEISEKSEIFDDQFSVERPDGSNFTLKIRSTKLEDSAMYFCASSEAQGTETQYFGPGTRLLVL.

This clone was recorded a few times. Other DNA sequences in this specimen translate into the identical CDR3. The V call is TRBV5-1, the J call TRBJ2-1; D ambiguous. The V gene lost 0 bases and the J gene lost 10 bases, with 8 bases spanning the gap. From germline, CDR1 is SGHRS and CDR2 YFSETQ. The CDR3 contains 12 residues. DNA of the CDR3: TGCGCCAGCAGCTTGGCCAGGAACGAGCAGTTCTTC. Translation: CASSLARNEQFF.

This chain uses TRBV5-6 with TRBJ1-2; 9 positions match TRBD1. Per the germline V gene, CDR1 is SGHDT and CDR2 is YYEEEE. With 4 bases clipped from V and 3 bases from J, the junction kept 7 bases outside the gene matches. There are 15 residues in the CDR3. The CDR3 protein is CASSPHRTGDYGYTF. The CDR3 nucleotides are TGTGCCAGCAGCCCTCACCGGACAGGGGACTATGGCTACACCTTC. Full variable domain (remainder filled in from reference TRBV5-6 and TRBJ1-2): DAGVTQSPTHLIKTRGQQVTLRCSPKSGHDTVSWYQQALGQGPQFIFQYYEEEERQRGNFPDRFSGHQFPNYSSELNVNALLLGDSALYLCASSPHRTGDYGYTFGSGTRLTVV.

The chain couples TRBV30 to TRBJ1-4; D uncertain. V was cut by 3 bases and J by 6 bases, with 8 bases left in between. The V gene's germline CDR1 is GTSNPN and CDR2 SVGIG (reference sequence). This CDR3 comprises 12 residues. CDR3 loop: CAWSRNDEKLFF. CDR3 coding DNA: TGTGCCTGGAGCAGGAATGATGAAAAACTGTTTTTT.

This clone was observed a few times. J is TRBJ2-3 and V is TRBV6-4; 9 bases align to TRBD2. The CDR3 has 15 residues. V dropped 2 bases and J dropped 2; count of bases not matched to a gene: 2. Germline V lookup: CDR1 MRHNA, CDR2 SNTAGT. CDR3 nucleotide sequence: TGTGCCAGCAGTGACGTAGCGGGGGCCACAGATACGCAGTATTTT. Protein: CASSDVAGATDTQYF.

Regarding this clone: The junction departs from the called germline gene at one end, perhaps through a read error. The V and J genes are TRBV20-1 and TRBJ1-2, with a possible D match to TRBD1 (6 bases). Germline CDR1 and CDR2: DFQATT and SNEGSKA (reference sequence). The CDR3 contains 11 residues. CDR3 nucleotide sequence: TGCAGTGCTAACGGACAGAAGAGCTACTCCTTC. Translating it yields CSANGQKSYSF.

This rearrangement joins TRBV30 to TRBJ2-1; D is unclear. Germline-derived CDR1 and CDR2 are GTSNPN and SVGIG (reference sequence). The V and J ends lost 3 bases and 7 bases respectively, with 7 bases between them. This CDR3 has 11 residues. CDR3: CAWRRLNEQFF. CDR3 DNA: TGTGCCTGGAGGAGGTTAAATGAGCAGTTCTTC.

This clone was seen more than once but under ten times. The chain recombines TRBV7-8 with TRBJ2-7; 10 bases agree with TRBD2. The CDR3 has 17 residues. The germline V gene encodes CDR1 SGHVS and CDR2 FQNEAQ. The V gene end was trimmed by 3 bases and the J gene end by 2 bases; junction bases not matched to a gene: 10. CDR3 amino acids: CASSFRSGTSVTYEQYF. In DNA, the CDR3 is TGTGCCAGCAGCTTCCGGTCAGGGACTAGCGTTACCTACGAGCAGTACTTC.

The chain carries TRBV5-1 and TRBJ2-3; 13 nucleotides align to TRBD2. The V gene's germline CDR1 is SGHRS and CDR2 YFSETQ. V was clipped by 4 bases and J by 6 bases; unmatched bases: 8. CDR3 length: 16 residues. The CDR3: CASSHGLAGEVDTQYF. Here the CDR3 DNA reads TGCGCCAGCAGCCACGGACTAGCGGGAGAGGTGGATACGCAGTATTTT.

The chain has TRBV5-1 and TRBJ2-5, with 14 bases matching TRBD2. Per germline, CDR1 SGHRS and CDR2 YFSETQ. This CDR3 region has 18 residues. The V and J ends lost 4 bases and 5 bases, in that order; junction bases with no gene match: 13. CDR3 in DNA: TGCGCCAGCAGCACAGGGACTAGCGGGAGAAGAGTTTTCGAGACCCAGTACTTC. Its translation: CASSTGTSGRRVFETQYF.

This clone showed up just a few times. The chain uses TRBV6-5 and TRBJ1-5; D perhaps matches TRBD1 (6 bases). Germline CDR1 MNHEY, CDR2 SVGAGI. V dropped 5 bases and J dropped 7 bases, with 12 bases sitting between them. The CDR3 is 13 amino acids. The CDR3 is CASSAQGWQPQHF. The DNA of the CDR3 is TGTGCCAGCAGTGCACAGGGTTGGCAGCCCCAGCATTTT.

This clone was seen a few times. This rearrangement joins TRBV5-6 to TRBJ1-2; no clear D gene. CDR1 SGHDT and CDR2 YYEEEE come from the germline V gene. Trimming took 5 bases from V and 0 from J, leaving 11 bases between them. The CDR3 length is 14 residues. The CDR3 loop reads CASSLAETNYGYTF. Here the CDR3 DNA reads TGTGCCAGCAGTCTCGCGGAAACTAACTATGGCTACACCTTC.

CDR3 DNA sequence: TGTGCCAGCAGCTTGCCAGGGTACCCTTCGGGCTACACCTTC. It codes for CASSLPGYPSGYTF. This rearrangement joins TRBV5-4 to TRBJ1-2; a possible D gene is TRBD1 (5 bases). Germline values: CDR1 SGHNT, CDR2 YYREEE (reference sequence). This CDR3 region has 14 residues. The germline V and J ends were trimmed by 1 base and 8 bases, with 15 bases remaining between them.

The chain employs TRBV5-6 and TRBJ2-2; no firm D call. Germline V gives CDR1 SGHDT, CDR2 YYEEEE. The germline V and J ends were trimmed by 2 bases and 2 bases, with 10 bases remaining between them. The CDR3 runs 15 residues. The CDR3 protein is CASSLPGANTGELFF. In nucleotides, the CDR3 is TGTGCCAGCAGCTTACCAGGTGCCAACACCGGGGAGCTGTTTTTT.